This entry lists 29 T cell receptor beta chains sequenced from one sample in a study of tumor and adjacent non-tumor tissue in lung cancer. RNA was extracted from bulk tissue without any cell sorting. More than 3 cm separated this lung sample from the edge of the tumor. Three rounds of nested PCR, following a modified ARM-PCR protocol, produced the TCRbeta library. MiXCR, applied by TCRdb to the multiplex PCR reads, yields one record per CDR3 protein. The table records 98,000 or so distinct CDR3 sequences, less than 85% of them present only once. Source material: distant non-tumor lung tissue. The receptors here all came from a man aged 55-75 years with small cell lung cancer.

This chain uses TRBV10-1 with TRBJ1-5; maybe TRBD1 (5 bases). CDR1 WNHNN and CDR2 SYGVQD come from the germline V gene (reference sequence). The V end was cut by 7 bases, the J end by 3 bases, with 22 bases between. The CDR3 has 17 amino acids. The chain's CDR3 is CASTLRTCLSPNQPQHF. In DNA form, the CDR3 reads TGCGCCAGCACTTTAAGGACATGTCTCAGCCCCAATCAGCCCCAGCATTTT.

In this sample, this clonotype turned up once. Mismatch with germline at one junction end may stem from a read error. V is TRBV29-1 and J is TRBJ2-3; TRBD2 agrees at 14 bases. CDR3 length: 16 amino acids. Germline CDR1 SQVTM, CDR2 ANQGSEA. CDR3 loop: CSIEGLAGGITDTRYF. The CDR3, as DNA: TGCAGCATTGAAGGACTAGCGGGAGGTATCACAGATACGCGGTATTTT.

The J gene is TRBJ1-2, the V gene TRBV20-1; D remains ambiguous. The ends were cut back, 4 bases at V and 5 bases at J, with 8 bases in the middle. Germline V gene sequence: CDR1 DFQATT, CDR2 SNEGSKA (reference sequence). CDR3 length: 11 residues. The CDR3 nucleotides are TGCAGTGCTAAAATCAATTATGGCTACACCTTC. Protein sequence: CSAKINYGYTF.

CDR3 in DNA: TGTGCCAGCAGCCAGCATCGGGACAGGGTCTCCACTCGAGCAAATTCACCCCTCCACTTT. Translating gives CASSQHRDRVSTRANSPLHF. V usage is TRBV11-3 and J usage is TRBJ1-6; 9 bases agree with TRBD1. J was trimmed by 7 bases and V by 5 bases; bases with no gene match: 21. Germline V gives CDR1 SGHNT, CDR2 YENEEA. CDR3 length: 20 amino acids.

Note on this clonotype: One end of the junction varies from germline; a read error may be responsible. The chain has TRBV7-7 and TRBJ2-5; the match to TRBD2 covers 9 bases. Germline V CDR1 and CDR2: SSHAT, FNYEAQ (reference sequence). This CDR3 spans 13 amino acids. The CDR3 DNA follows: TGTGCTAGCAGCTTAGCGGGGGCGGAGACCCAGTACTTC. Protein sequence: CASSLAGAETQYF. Using reference TRBV7-7 and TRBJ2-5 for the parts outside the CDR3, the full variable domain is GAGVSQSPRYKVTKRGQDVTLRCDPISSHATLYWYQQALGQGPEFLTYFNYEAQPDKSGLPSDRFSAERPEGSISTLTIQRTEQRDSAMYRCASSLAGAETQYFGPGTRLLVL.

This rearrangement joins TRBV12-3 or TRBV12-4 to TRBJ2-6; the D is unclear. This CDR3 is built from 14 residues. V lost 7 bases to trimming and J lost 0 bases, with 7 bases between them. The CDR3, as DNA: TGTGCCAGCAATCTGTTCTCTGGGGCCAACGTCCTGACTTTC. This sequence encodes CASNLFSGANVLTF.

Worth noting for this clonotype: The CDR3 does not close with the conserved phenylalanine or tryptophan, likely indicating a read error. This chain joins TRBV11-2 and TRBJ2-1; D ambiguous. Per the germline V gene, CDR1 is SGHAT and CDR2 is FQNNGV. Trimming stripped 1 base from V and 0 bases from J, with 13 bases between. The CDR3 extends over 17 amino acids. The CDR3 DNA reads TGTGCCAGCAGCTTAGCGACATCCCAGAGCTCCTACAATGAGCAGTTCATC. Protein sequence: CASSLATSQSSYNEQFI.

This sequence joins TRBV29-1 and TRBJ2-1; the match to TRBD2 covers 13 bases. Per germline, CDR1 SQVTM and CDR2 ANQGSEA. The CDR3 is 13 residues long. The CDR3 coding sequence is TGCATCGCATCGGGACTAGCGGGACTAGAGCAGTTCTTC. This encodes CIASGLAGLEQFF.

For this clonotype: Since no conserved phenylalanine or tryptophan closes the CDR3, a read error is the likely cause. The DNA is left out, because the CDR3 cannot be placed on it with certainty; the CDR3 is given as TCRdb lists it. V usage is TRBV11-2 and J usage is TRBJ1-6. The V gene's germline CDR1 is SGHAT and CDR2 FQNNGV. The length of the CDR3 is 15 amino acids, counting both ends. The CDR3 protein is CASSIEGPDYSPLHL.

A note on this clonotype: A much bigger clone sits one base away, suggesting this may be a read error. The rearrangement uses TRBV5-8 and TRBJ2-3; D gene ambiguous. Germline V gives CDR1 SGHTS, CDR2 YDEGEE. The CDR3 has 10 residues. V was shortened by 4 bases and J by 7 bases, with 4 bases between the two germline ends. In nucleotides, the CDR3 is TGTGCCAGCAGCGTCTATACGCAGTATTTT. Its translation is CASSVYTQYF. Full variable domain (remainder filled in from reference TRBV5-8 and TRBJ2-3): EAGVTQSPTHLIKTRGQQATLRCSPISGHTSVYWYQQALGLGLQFLLWYDEGEERNRGNFPPRFSGRQFPNYSSELNVNALELEDSALYLCASSVYTQYFGPGTRLTVL.

There are many counts of this clonotype. V gene TRBV5-4 combines with J gene TRBJ2-1; 9 bases fit TRBD2. CDR1 and CDR2 (germline): SGHNT, YYREEE (reference sequence). The trim removed 3 bases at V and 8 bases at J, leaving 12 bases unmatched. CDR3 length: 16 amino acids. The CDR3 nucleotides are TGTGCCAGCAGCTGGGGGTCTAGCGGGGTCGGGGATGAGCAGTTCTTC. Its protein product is CASSWGSSGVGDEQFF. Supplemented by reference TRBV5-4 and TRBJ2-1, the full variable domain reads ETGVTQSPTHLIKTRGQQVTLRCSSQSGHNTVSWYQQALGQGPQFIFQYYREEENGRGNFPPRFSGLQFPNYSSELNVNALELDDSALYLCASSWGSSGVGDEQFFGPGTRLTVL.

The rearrangement joins TRBV12-3 or TRBV12-4 to TRBJ2-7, with D possibly matching TRBD2 (5 bases). Trimming took off 9 bases at V and 5 bases at J, with 23 bases between the two ends. CDR3 length equals 15 residues. The CDR3 protein is CASTSPLRGSHEQYF. DNA for the CDR3: TGTGCCAGTACTTCGCCCCTTCGCGGGTCCCACGAGCAGTACTTC.

Ten or more counts support this clonotype. J is TRBJ1-2 and V is TRBV28; TRBD1 agrees at 7 bases. This CDR3 is 13 amino acids long. Germline V CDR1 and CDR2: MDHEN, SYDVKM. V was clipped by 7 bases and J by 2 bases; unmatched bases: 4. The CDR3 is CASTPGQNYGYTF. Here the CDR3 DNA reads TGTGCCAGCACCCCGGGACAGAACTATGGCTACACCTTC.

Worth noting for this clonotype: An end of the junction does not agree with germline; a read error may underlie this. This chain joins TRBV6-4 and TRBJ2-1; no firm D call. CDR1 and CDR2 from the germline V gene are MRHNA and SNTAGT. The length of the CDR3 is 13 residues. The CDR3 loop is CASSNSEKDEQFF. CDR3 in DNA: TGTGCCAGCAGTAACTCTGAGAAGGACGAGCAGTTCTTC.

Worth noting for this clonotype: At one boundary the junction diverges from the germline segment, which might be a read error. The chain combines TRBV5-1 with TRBJ2-3, with D unclear. This CDR3 has 14 amino acids. Germline CDR1 is SGHRS and CDR2 is YFSETQ. CDR3 residues: CASQLRANTDTQYF. Here the CDR3 DNA reads TGCGCCAGTCAACTACGGGCTAATACAGATACACAGTATTTT.

The chain links TRBV6-1 to TRBJ2-7; 10 positions agree with TRBD2. CDR3 size: 15 residues. Germline assignment: CDR1 MNHNS and CDR2 SASEGT. In DNA, the CDR3 is TGTCCCAACAGTGAAGCGTCTAGCGGGAGTATGACTCAGTACGTC. This encodes CPNSEASSGSMTQYV.

J is TRBJ2-7 and V is TRBV10-1, with D possibly TRBD2 on 6 matching bases. The CDR3 has 14 amino acids. Germline CDR1 is WNHNN and CDR2 is SYGVQD (reference sequence). The CDR3 sequence is CASSVGGSPNEQYV. CDR3 nucleotides: TGTGCCAGCAGTGTAGGAGGGAGCCCTAACGAGCAATACGTC.

Note on this clonotype: Compared with germline, one end of the junction differs, possibly owing to a read error. The genes are TRBV13 and TRBJ2-7; D is ambiguous. Looked up from germline, CDR1 is PRHDT and CDR2 is FYEKMQ (reference sequence). The CDR3 loop spans 14 amino acids. This CDR3 is CVSSLRLAPYGQYF. The CDR3 DNA sequence: TGTGTCAGCAGCTTAAGGTTAGCCCCCTACGGGCAGTACTTC.

On this clonotype: A clone one base away is much larger, so this may be a read error. The chain combines TRBV28 with TRBJ2-7; the D gene is possibly TRBD1 (5 bases). The V end lost 5 bases, the J end lost 10 bases, and 15 bases lay between the germline ends. Looked up from germline, CDR1 is MDHEN and CDR2 is SYDVKM. This CDR3 comprises 12 residues. The CDR3 loop is CASSILRQTQYF. The CDR3 DNA follows: TGTGCCAGCAGTATCCTGAGACAGACTCAGTACTTC.

A word on this clonotype: This sequence may be a read error, since a much larger clone differs from it by one base. This chain links TRBV30 with TRBJ2-7, with TRBD2 matching 12 bases. This CDR3 has 16 amino acids. With 0 bases clipped from V and 6 bases from J, the junction kept 9 bases outside the gene matches. Germline CDR1 is GTSNPN and CDR2 is SVGIG (reference sequence). The CDR3 reads CAWSVHRVTSGSEQYF. DNA of the CDR3: TGTGCCTGGAGTGTACACCGTGTGACTAGCGGGAGCGAGCAGTACTTC.

This clonotype was seen only once. The V and J genes are TRBV11-2 and TRBJ2-2, with a weak D call TRBD2 (5 bases). Germline loops: CDR1 SGHAT, CDR2 FQNNGV. V was shortened by 4 bases and J by 17 bases, with 20 bases between the two germline ends. The CDR3 covers 13 residues. DNA for the CDR3: TGTGCCAGCAGCTGTGTAGTTACCGGGGAGCCATTTTTT. Amino acids: CASSCVVTGEPFF.

This clonotype is labeled medium-sized. V and J are TRBV6-2 or TRBV6-3 and TRBJ2-4; D ambiguous. Germline V CDR1 and CDR2: MNHEY, SVGEGT. Trimming took off 2 bases at V and 8 bases at J, with 22 bases between the two ends. The CDR3 is 17 amino acids. CDR3 nucleotides: TGTGCCAGCAGTTACAGCTTGAAGGACCGTTCCTCGGACATTCAGTACTTC. Protein: CASSYSLKDRSSDIQYF.

Note on this clonotype: It may be a read error: a sequence one base away is much more abundant. This chain joins TRBV30 and TRBJ1-2; D is unresolved. In germline, CDR1 is GTSNPN, CDR2 SVGIG (reference sequence). The CDR3 runs 13 residues. Between the trimmed V and J ends, which lost 6 bases and 0 bases, there was a span of 11 bases. CDR3 nucleotide sequence: TGTGCCTGCTCCTCCAGGACTAACTATGGCTACACCTTC. It translates to CACSSRTNYGYTF.

This clonotype was seen many times. The chain is built from TRBV12-3 or TRBV12-4 and TRBJ2-1; D assignment may be TRBD1 or TRBD2 (5 bases each). The CDR3 contains 13 residues. Deletions cut 5 bases from V and 7 bases from J, with 12 bases between. The CDR3 loop is CASSQLRGNEQFF. The CDR3 nucleotides read TGTGCCAGCAGTCAGTTGAGGGGAAATGAGCAGTTCTTC.

This clonotype is hyperexpanded. The genes are TRBV6-5 and TRBJ2-1; 11 bases match TRBD2. There are 17 residues in the CDR3. CDR1 and CDR2 from the germline V gene are MNHEY and SVGAGI. With 0 bases clipped from V and 5 bases from J, the junction kept 6 bases outside the gene matches. CDR3: CASSYSIWGLADNEQFF. The CDR3 coding sequence is TGTGCCAGCAGTTACTCGATCTGGGGACTAGCGGACAATGAGCAGTTCTTC.

Turning to this clonotype: One end of the junction is discordant with germline, which a read error may explain. The chain recombines TRBV29-1 with TRBJ2-1; 11 bases are a match to TRBD1. The length of the CDR3 is 15 residues. The germline CDR1 and CDR2 sequences are SQVTM and ANQGSEA. The CDR3 bases are TGCTGCGTTGAACGTCGGGACAGGGGGTATAATGAGCAGTTCTTC. Translated: CCVERRDRGYNEQFF.

The CDR3 reads CASSYRYRASGSYEQYF. The CDR3 DNA reads as TGTGCCAGCAGTTACCGCTATAGGGCGTCAGGTTCCTACGAGCAGTACTTC. The rearrangement uses TRBV6-2 or TRBV6-3 and TRBJ2-7; no clear D gene. CDR3 length: 17 amino acids. The V and J ends lost 2 bases and 1 base respectively, with 18 bases between them. Germline CDR1 MNHEY, CDR2 SVGEGT.

In its sample, this clonotype ranks as medium-sized. This sequence joins TRBV12-3 or TRBV12-4 and TRBJ2-2; a weak D match, TRBD1 (7 bases). V was cut by 6 bases and J by 6 bases, with 11 bases left in between. This CDR3 has 13 amino acids. The DNA for the CDR3 is TGTGCCAGCAGCTCAGGGGGGCCCGGGGAGCTGTTTTTT. Protein sequence: CASSSGGPGELFF.

This clonotype was detected ten times or more. This chain links TRBV20-1 with TRBJ2-7; TRBD2 aligns across 11 bases. The V gene end was trimmed by 5 bases and the J gene end by 6 bases; junction bases not matched to a gene: 15. The CDR3 spans 16 residues. Germline values: CDR1 DFQATT, CDR2 SNEGSKA (reference sequence). CDR3 nucleotides: TGCAGTGCTCCGAAACCGGGACTAGCGGACCATTCCGAGCAGTACTTC. This codes for CSAPKPGLADHSEQYF.